This T cell receptor beta chain was sequenced for a study of radiation and T cells in renal cell carcinoma. In the study overall: Nephrectomy followed 15 Gy stereotactic body radiation by 4 weeks. Study-level findings and limits: From baseline, blood top tumor clonotypes peaked at 2 weeks post-radiation.

Only in-frame clones appear in the TCRdb table, and some are missing; sequencing was by immunoSEQ multiplex PCR. The data hold about 150,000 clones, with roughly 89% observed a single time. Note on this clone: Antigen specificity is unknown.

Time point indicated: blood 2 weeks post-SBRT. Treatment denoted: 15 Gy SBRT to primary tumor, nephrectomy 4 weeks later. The CDR3 extends over 14 amino acids. The germline CDR1 and CDR2 sequences are GTSNPN and SVGIG (reference sequence). Trimming cost V 8 bases and J 0 bases, with 17 bases left between them. The origin of this receptor is a woman aged 50 to 60 with renal cell carcinoma. The genes are TRBV30 and TRBJ2-7, with TRBD1 as a possible D gene (7 bases). Sequencing was performed on blood, taken from a patient whose treatment included radiotherapy and nephrectomy. In DNA form, the CDR3 reads TGTGCCCTCGGAGGGGGCACAAGCTCCTACGAGCAGTACTTC. Translating it yields CALGGGTSSYEQYF.